This TCR beta chain is drawn from a study of blood T cell repertoires in COVID-19. Study-wide context: Italy, Spain and the United States were the sources of the convalescent and acute COVID-19 samples. PBMCs, B-cell-depleted T cells, or T cells provided the cDNA or gDNA that made up the material.

In the original processing: Reference gene primer amplification in the assay estimated nucleated cell counts. Clones were read by immunoSEQ multiplex PCR, and TCRdb kept only the in-frame ones, dropping some. The V and J calls and the clone size are those of that table, but D and trimming were determined from the DNA. The data show roughly 240,000 clones, with approximately 82% seen just once and 1.5% to 2% held by the top ten. Looked up from germline, CDR1 is LGHDT and CDR2 is YNNKEL (reference sequence). The length of the CDR3 is 17 residues. V lost 3 bases, J lost 4 bases, and 9 bases stayed unmatched.

The chain combines TRBV3-1 (or the pseudogene TRBV3-2) with TRBJ1-1, with 12 nucleotides matching TRBD1. Source material: peripheral blood. The source of this sequence is a woman older than 75 with acute or convalescent COVID-19. The CDR3 reads CASSHIGTGGSGTEAFF. The CDR3 DNA is TGTGCCAGCAGCCATATCGGGACAGGGGGCTCTGGCACTGAAGCTTTCTTT.